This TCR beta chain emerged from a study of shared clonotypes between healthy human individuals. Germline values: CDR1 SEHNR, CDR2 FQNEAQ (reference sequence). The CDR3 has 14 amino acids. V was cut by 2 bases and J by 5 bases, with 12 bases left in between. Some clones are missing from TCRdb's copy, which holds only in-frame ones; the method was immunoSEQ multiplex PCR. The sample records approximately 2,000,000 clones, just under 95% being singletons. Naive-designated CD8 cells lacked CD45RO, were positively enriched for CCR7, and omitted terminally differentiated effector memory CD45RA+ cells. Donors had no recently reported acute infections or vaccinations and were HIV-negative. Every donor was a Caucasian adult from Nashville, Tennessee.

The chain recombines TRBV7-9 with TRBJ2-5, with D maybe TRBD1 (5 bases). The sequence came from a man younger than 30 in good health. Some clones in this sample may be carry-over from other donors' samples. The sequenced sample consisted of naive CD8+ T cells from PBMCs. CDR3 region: CASSLPQGWETQYF. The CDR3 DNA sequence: TGTGCCAGCAGCTTACCCCAGGGCTGGGAGACCCAGTACTTC.